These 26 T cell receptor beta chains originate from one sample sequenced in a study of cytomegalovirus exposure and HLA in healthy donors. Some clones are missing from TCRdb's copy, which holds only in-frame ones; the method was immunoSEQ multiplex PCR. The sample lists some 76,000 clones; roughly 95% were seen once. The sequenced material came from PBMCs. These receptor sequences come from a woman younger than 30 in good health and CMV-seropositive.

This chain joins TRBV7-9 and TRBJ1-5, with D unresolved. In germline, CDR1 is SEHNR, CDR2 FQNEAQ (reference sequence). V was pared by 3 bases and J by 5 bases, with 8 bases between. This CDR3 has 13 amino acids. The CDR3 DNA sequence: TGTGCCAGCAGCTTGTCGGGGTATCAGCCCCAGCATTTT. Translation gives CASSLSGYQPQHF.

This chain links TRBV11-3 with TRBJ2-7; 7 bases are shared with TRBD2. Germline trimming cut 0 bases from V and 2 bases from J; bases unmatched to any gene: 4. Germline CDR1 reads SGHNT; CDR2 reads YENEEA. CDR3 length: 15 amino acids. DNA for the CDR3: TGTGCCAGCAGCTTAGACACACTAGCGACCTACGAGCAGTACTTC. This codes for CASSLDTLATYEQYF.

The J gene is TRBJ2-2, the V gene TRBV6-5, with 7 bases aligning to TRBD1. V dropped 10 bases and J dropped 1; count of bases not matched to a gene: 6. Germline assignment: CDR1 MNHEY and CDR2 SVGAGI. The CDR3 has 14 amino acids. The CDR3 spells CATKQGMNTGELFF. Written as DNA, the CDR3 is TGTGCCACCAAACAGGGGATGAACACCGGGGAGCTGTTTTTT.

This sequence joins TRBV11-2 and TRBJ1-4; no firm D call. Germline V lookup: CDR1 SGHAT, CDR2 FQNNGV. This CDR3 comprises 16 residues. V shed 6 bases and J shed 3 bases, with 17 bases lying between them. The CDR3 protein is CASSQTRERSNEKLFF. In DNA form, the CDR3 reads TGTGCCAGCAGTCAAACTCGGGAAAGGTCTAATGAAAAACTGTTTTTT.

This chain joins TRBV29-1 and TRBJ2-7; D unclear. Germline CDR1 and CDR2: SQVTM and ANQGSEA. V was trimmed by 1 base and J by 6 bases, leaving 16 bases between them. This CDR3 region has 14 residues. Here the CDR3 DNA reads TGCAGCGTTGAAGTCAAGACTGATACGGGCGAGCAGTACTTC. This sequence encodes CSVEVKTDTGEQYF.

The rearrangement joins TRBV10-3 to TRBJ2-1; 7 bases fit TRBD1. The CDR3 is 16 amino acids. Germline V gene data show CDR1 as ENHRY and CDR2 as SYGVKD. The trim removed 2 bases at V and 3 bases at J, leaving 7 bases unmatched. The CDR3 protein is CAISEMTGSNYNEQFF. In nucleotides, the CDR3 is TGTGCCATCAGTGAGATGACAGGGTCTAACTACAATGAGCAGTTCTTC.

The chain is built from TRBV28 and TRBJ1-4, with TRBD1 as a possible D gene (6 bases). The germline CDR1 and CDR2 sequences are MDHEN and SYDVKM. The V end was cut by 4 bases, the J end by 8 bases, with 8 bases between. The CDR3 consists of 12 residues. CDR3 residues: CASSYREEKLFF. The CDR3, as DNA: TGTGCCAGCAGTTACAGGGAGGAAAAACTGTTTTTT.

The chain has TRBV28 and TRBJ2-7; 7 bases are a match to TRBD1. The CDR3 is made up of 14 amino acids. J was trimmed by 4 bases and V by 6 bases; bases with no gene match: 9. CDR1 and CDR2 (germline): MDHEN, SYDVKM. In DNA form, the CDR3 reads TGTGCCAGCAGCCTGACGGGACAGCAATACGAGCAGTACTTC. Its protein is CASSLTGQQYEQYF. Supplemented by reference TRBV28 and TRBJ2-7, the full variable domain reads DVKVTQSSRYLVKRTGEKVFLECVQDMDHENMFWYRQDPGLGLRLIYFSYDVKMKEKGDIPEGYSVSREKKERFSLILESASTNQTSMYLCASSLTGQQYEQYFGPGTRLTVT.

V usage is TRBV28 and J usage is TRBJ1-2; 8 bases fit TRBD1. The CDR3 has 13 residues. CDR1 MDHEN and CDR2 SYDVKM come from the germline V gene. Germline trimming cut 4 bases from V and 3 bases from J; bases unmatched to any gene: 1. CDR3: CASSSDRDYGYTF. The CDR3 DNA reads TGTGCCAGCAGTTCGGACAGGGACTATGGCTACACCTTC.

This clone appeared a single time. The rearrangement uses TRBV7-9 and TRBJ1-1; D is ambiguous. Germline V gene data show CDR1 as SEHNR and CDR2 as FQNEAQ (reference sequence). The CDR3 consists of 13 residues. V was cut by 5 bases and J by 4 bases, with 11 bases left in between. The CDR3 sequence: CASSPTEGTEAFF. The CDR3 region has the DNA TGTGCCAGCAGCCCCACGGAGGGCACTGAAGCTTTCTTT.

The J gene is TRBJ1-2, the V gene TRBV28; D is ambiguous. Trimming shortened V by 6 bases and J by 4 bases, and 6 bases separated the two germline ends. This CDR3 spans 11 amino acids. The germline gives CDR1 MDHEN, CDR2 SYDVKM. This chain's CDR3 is CASRKPYGYTF. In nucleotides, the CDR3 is TGTGCCAGCAGGAAGCCCTATGGCTACACCTTC.

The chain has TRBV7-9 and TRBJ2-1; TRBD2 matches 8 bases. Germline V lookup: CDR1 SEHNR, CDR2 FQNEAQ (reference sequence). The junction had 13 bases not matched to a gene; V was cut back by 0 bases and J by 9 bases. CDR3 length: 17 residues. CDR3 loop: CASSLAIGSGTGGEQFF. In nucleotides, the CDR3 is TGTGCCAGCAGCTTAGCGATCGGTAGCGGGACTGGTGGTGAGCAGTTCTTC. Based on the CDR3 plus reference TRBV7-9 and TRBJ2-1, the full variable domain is DTGVSQNPRHKITKRGQNVTFRCDPISEHNRLYWYRQTLGQGPEFLTYFQNEAQLEKSRLLSDRFSAERPKGSFSTLEIQRTEQGDSAMYLCASSLAIGSGTGGEQFFGPGTRLTVL.

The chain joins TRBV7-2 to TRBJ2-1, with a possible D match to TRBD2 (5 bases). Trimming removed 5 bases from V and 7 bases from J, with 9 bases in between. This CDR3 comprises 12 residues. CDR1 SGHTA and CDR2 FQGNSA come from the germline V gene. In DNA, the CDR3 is TGTGCCAGCAGCCGACTAAGTAATGAGCAGTTCTTC. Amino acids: CASSRLSNEQFF.

This CDR3 is CASSYQYNEQFF. CDR3 nucleotides: TGTGCCAGCAGTTACCAATACAATGAGCAGTTCTTC. This sequence joins TRBV6-6 and TRBJ2-1; D gene unclear. Trimming removed 2 bases from V and 4 bases from J, with 3 bases in between. The CDR3 has 12 residues. Germline assignment: CDR1 MNHNY and CDR2 SVGAGI (reference sequence).

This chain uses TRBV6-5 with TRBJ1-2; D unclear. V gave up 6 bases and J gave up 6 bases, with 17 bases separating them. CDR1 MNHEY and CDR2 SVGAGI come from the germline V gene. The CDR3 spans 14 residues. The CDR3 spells CASRLSNRLDGYTF. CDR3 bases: TGTGCCAGCAGACTATCGAATAGGCTGGATGGCTACACCTTC.

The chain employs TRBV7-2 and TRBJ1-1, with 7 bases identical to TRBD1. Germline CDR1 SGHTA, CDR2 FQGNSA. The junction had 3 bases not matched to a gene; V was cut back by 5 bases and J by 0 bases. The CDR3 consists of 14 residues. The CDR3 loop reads CASSRGGLNTEAFF. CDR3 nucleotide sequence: TGTGCCAGCAGCCGAGGGGGCTTGAACACTGAAGCTTTCTTT.

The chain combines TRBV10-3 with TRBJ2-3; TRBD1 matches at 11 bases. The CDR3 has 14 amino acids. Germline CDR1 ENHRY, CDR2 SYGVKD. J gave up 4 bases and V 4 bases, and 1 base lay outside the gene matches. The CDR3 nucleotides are TGTGCCATCAGTGCGGGACAGGGGGCAGATACGCAGTATTTT. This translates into CAISAGQGADTQYF.

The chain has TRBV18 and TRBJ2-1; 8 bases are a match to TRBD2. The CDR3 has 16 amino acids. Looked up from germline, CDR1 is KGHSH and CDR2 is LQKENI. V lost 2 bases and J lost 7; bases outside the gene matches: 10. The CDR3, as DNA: TGTGCCAGCTCACCAAGGTCAGCGGGAGAGTTTAATGAGCAGTTCTTC. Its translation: CASSPRSAGEFNEQFF.

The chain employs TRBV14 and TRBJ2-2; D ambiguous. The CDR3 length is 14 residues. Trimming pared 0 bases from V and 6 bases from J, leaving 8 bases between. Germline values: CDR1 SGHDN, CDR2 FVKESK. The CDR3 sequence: CASSQDRGPGELFF. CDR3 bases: TGTGCCAGCAGCCAAGATCGTGGGCCCGGGGAGCTGTTTTTT. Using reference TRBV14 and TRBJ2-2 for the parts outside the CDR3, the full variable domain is EAGVTQFPSHSVIEKGQTVTLRCDPISGHDNLYWYRRVMGKEIKFLLHFVKESKQDESGMPNNRFLAERTGGTYSTLKVQPAELEDSGVYFCASSQDRGPGELFFGEGSRLTVL.

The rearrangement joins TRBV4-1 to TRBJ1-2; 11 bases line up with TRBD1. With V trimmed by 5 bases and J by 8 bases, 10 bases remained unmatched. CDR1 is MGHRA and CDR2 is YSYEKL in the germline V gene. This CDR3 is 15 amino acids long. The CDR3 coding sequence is TGCGCCAGCAGCACCGGACAGGGGGCGAGACAGGGCTACACCTTC. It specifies CASSTGQGARQGYTF.

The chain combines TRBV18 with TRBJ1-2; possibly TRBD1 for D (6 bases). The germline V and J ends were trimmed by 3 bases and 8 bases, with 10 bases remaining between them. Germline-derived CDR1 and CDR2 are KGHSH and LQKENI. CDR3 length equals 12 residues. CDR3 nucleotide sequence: TGTGCCAGCTCACCTAACAGGGACGGCTACACCTTC. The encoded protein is CASSPNRDGYTF.

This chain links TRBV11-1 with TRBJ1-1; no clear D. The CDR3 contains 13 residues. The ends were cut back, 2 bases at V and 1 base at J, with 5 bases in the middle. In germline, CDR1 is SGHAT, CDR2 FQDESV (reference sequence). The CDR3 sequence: CASSLSRNTEAFF. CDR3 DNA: TGTGCCAGCAGCTTATCCCGGAACACTGAAGCTTTCTTT.

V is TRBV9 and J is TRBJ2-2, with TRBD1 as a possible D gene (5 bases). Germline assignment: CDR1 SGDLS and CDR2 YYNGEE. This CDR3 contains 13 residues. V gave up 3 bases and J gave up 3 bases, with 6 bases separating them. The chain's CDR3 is CASSEGDTGELFF. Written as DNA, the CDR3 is TGTGCCAGCAGCGAAGGGGACACCGGGGAGCTGTTTTTT.

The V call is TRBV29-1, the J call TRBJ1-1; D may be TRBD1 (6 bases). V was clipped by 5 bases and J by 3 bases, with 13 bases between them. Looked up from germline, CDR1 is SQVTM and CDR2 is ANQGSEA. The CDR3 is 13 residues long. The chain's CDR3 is CSVLSSGDTEAFF. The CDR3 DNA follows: TGCAGCGTTTTGTCCTCAGGGGACACTGAAGCTTTCTTT.

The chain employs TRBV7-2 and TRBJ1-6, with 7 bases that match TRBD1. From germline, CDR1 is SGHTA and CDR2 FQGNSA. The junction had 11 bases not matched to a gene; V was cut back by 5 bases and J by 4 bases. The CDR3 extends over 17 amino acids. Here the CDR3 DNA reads TGTGCCAGCAGCGGCTCCGGGACAGCTGCGTATAATTCACCCCTCCACTTT. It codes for CASSGSGTAAYNSPLHF.

CDR3 DNA sequence: TGTGCCAGCTCATCGACAGGGAACTATGGCTACACCTTC. This gives the protein CASSSTGNYGYTF. V is TRBV18 and J is TRBJ1-2; TRBD1 aligns across 7 bases. The CDR3 contains 13 residues. The J segment lost 2 bases and the V segment lost 5 bases, leaving 2 bases of the junction unmatched. Germline-derived CDR1 and CDR2 are KGHSH and LQKENI.